One sample yielded the 11 T cell receptor beta chains listed below, sequenced in a study of response to subunit inactivated influenza vaccine. One entry per CDR3 protein results from TCRdb running MiXCR on the RT-PCR reads. The sample yields about 800,000 distinct CDR3 sequences, around 21% seen once. Sequencing used PBMCs from blood, obtained 4 to 6 days after vaccination. The receptors were gathered from a man aged 50 to 60 who received an inactivated influenza vaccine.

V gene TRBV10-3 combines with J gene TRBJ2-3, with 13 bases lining up with TRBD2. Looked up from germline, CDR1 is ENHRY and CDR2 is SYGVKD. The CDR3 consists of 16 residues. Trimming cost V 7 bases and J 5 bases; bases outside gene matches: 9. The CDR3 loop reads CAINAAGLAGRDTQYF. The CDR3 DNA reads as TGTGCCATCAATGCGGCGGGACTAGCGGGGAGAGATACGCAGTATTTT.

This clonotype was observed a handful of times. CDR3 DNA sequence: TGTGCCAGCAGCGTTTTTAGGGGTGAGCAGTTCTTC. It codes for CASSVFRGEQFF. The V call is TRBV9, the J call TRBJ2-1, with D possibly matching TRBD1 (5 bases). The CDR3 runs to 12 residues. CDR1 is SGDLS, CDR2 YYNGEE, per germline. V gave up 2 bases and J gave up 9 bases, with 9 bases separating them.

The chain employs TRBV28 and TRBJ1-6, with D possibly being TRBD1 (5 bases). Germline-derived CDR1 and CDR2 are MDHEN and SYDVKM. The V gene lost 7 bases and the J gene lost 7 bases, with 14 bases spanning the gap. The CDR3 sequence is 14 residues long. The CDR3 DNA is TGTGCCAGCACCCTAGGACAAACCAATTCACCCCTCCACTTT. Protein product: CASTLGQTNSPLHF.

This clonotype was counted between two and nine times. This chain uses TRBV6-1 with TRBJ2-7; the match to TRBD1 covers 7 bases. CDR3 length: 12 residues. J lost 6 bases, V lost 6 bases, and 5 bases had no gene match. Germline V CDR1 and CDR2: MNHNS, SASEGT. The CDR3 DNA follows: TGTGCCAGCAGGGGACAGTTTTCCGAGCAGTACTTC. Its translation is CASRGQFSEQYF.

V and J are TRBV28 and TRBJ2-7; 9 bases line up with TRBD1. In germline, CDR1 is MDHEN, CDR2 SYDVKM. The V and J ends lost 6 bases and 4 bases, in that order; junction bases with no gene match: 7. The CDR3 extends over 14 amino acids. The DNA for the CDR3 is TGTGCCAGCAGGACACCGGGACAGGGATACGAGCAGTACTTC. Protein sequence: CASRTPGQGYEQYF.

This clonotype was observed at least ten times. This rearrangement joins TRBV29-1 to TRBJ2-5; TRBD2 might be the D (6 bases). The CDR3 spans 13 residues. Germline V gene lookup returns CDR1 SQVTM and CDR2 ANQGSEA. V shed 7 bases and J shed 5 bases, with 17 bases lying between them. The CDR3: CSAEPGGGETQYF. The CDR3 DNA reads as TGCAGCGCCGAGCCCGGGGGTGGTGAGACCCAGTACTTC.

This chain connects TRBV7-9 to TRBJ2-1; possible D gene TRBD1, 6 bases. Trimming left V 5 bases short and J 7 bases short, with 21 bases between. Germline assignment: CDR1 SEHNR and CDR2 FQNEAQ (reference sequence). CDR3 length: 16 residues. The CDR3 sequence is CASSTAGTRVRNEQFF. For the CDR3, the DNA is TGTGCCAGCAGCACCGCCGGGACAAGAGTTCGGAATGAGCAGTTCTTC.

The chain couples TRBV5-1 to TRBJ2-5, with a possible D match to TRBD2 (5 bases). Trimming shortened V by 0 bases and J by 4 bases, and 13 bases separated the two germline ends. Germline values: CDR1 SGHRS, CDR2 YFSETQ. The CDR3 is made up of 15 amino acids. The CDR3 DNA reads as TGCGCCAGCAGCTTGGAAGACTACTCCGCAGAGACCCAGTACTTC. Translation: CASSLEDYSAETQYF.

This chain uses TRBV20-1 with TRBJ1-5; 9 bases are shared with TRBD1. J lost 5 bases, V lost 4 bases, and 9 bases had no gene match. Germline-derived CDR1 and CDR2 are DFQATT and SNEGSKA (reference sequence). The CDR3 is 15 amino acids. The CDR3 protein is CSANPTGGRDQPQHF. CDR3 bases: TGCAGTGCTAACCCGACAGGGGGTAGGGATCAGCCCCAGCATTTT.

This clonotype was detected only a few times. The chain uses TRBV6-5 and TRBJ2-1; TRBD2 agrees at 10 bases. CDR3 length: 14 residues. Unmatched junction bases numbered 1, after V lost 2 bases and J lost 6 bases. In germline, CDR1 is MNHEY, CDR2 SVGAGI. CDR3 loop: CASSYTSGINEQFF. The CDR3, as DNA: TGTGCCAGCAGTTACACTAGCGGGATCAATGAGCAGTTCTTC.

This chain joins TRBV20-1 and TRBJ2-4; 9 nucleotides match TRBD2. Unmatched junction bases numbered 9, after V lost 0 bases and J lost 0 bases. The CDR3 extends over 18 amino acids. The V gene's germline CDR1 is DFQATT and CDR2 SNEGSKA (reference sequence). The chain's CDR3 is CSARDPIAGVLAKNIQYF. The DNA of the CDR3 is TGCAGTGCTAGAGATCCGATAGCGGGGGTACTAGCCAAAAACATTCAGTACTTC.